Below, one T cell receptor (beta chain) is given with its context. This sample is drawn from a study of blood T cell repertoires in COVID-19. Across the study: The analysed material was cDNA or gDNA that came from T cells, B-cell-depleted T cells, or PBMCs.

As handled by the study authors: Nucleated cell number was recorded as an estimate derived from reference gene primer amplification. Measured with immunoSEQ multiplex PCR; TCRdb has only the in-frame clones, and not every one. V and J calls and clone size are copied from that table; D and trimming were computed from the DNA. The data contain approximately 260,000 clones, about nine tenths of them singletons. CDR3 size: 17 residues. Looked up from germline, CDR1 is SNHLY and CDR2 is FYNNEI. Germline trimming cut 8 bases from V and 0 bases from J; bases unmatched to any gene: 8. Sequencing input: peripheral blood. The V call is TRBV2, the J call TRBJ1-5, with 12 bases aligning to TRBD1. This receptor was identified in a man aged 55 to 70 who had recovered from COVID-19. The CDR3 is CASDWDRGRGSNQPQHF. The DNA of the CDR3 is TGTGCCAGCGATTGGGACAGGGGGCGAGGTAGCAATCAGCCCCAGCATTTT.